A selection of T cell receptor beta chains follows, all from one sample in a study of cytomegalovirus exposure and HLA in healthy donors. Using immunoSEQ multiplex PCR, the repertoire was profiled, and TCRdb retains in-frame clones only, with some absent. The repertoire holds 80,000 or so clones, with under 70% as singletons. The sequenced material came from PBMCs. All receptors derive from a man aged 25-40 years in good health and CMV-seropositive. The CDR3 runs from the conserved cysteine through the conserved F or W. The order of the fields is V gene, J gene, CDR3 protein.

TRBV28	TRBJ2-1	CATVRPGGGNEQFF
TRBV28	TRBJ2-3	CASSSSGVGGDTQYF
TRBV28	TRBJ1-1	CASGPGGRHTEAFF
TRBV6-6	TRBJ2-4	CASSPGLQHQLNIQYF
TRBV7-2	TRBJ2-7	CASSLLSRGQGAYEQYF
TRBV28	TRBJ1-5	CASSSGSQPQHF
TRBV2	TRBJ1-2	CASSEEVAGYTF
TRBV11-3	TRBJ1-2	CASSLTGSYGYTF
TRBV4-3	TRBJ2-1	CASSQFVSSGSGYNEQFF
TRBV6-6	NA	CASSLHEDYEQYF
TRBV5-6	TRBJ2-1	CASSLWLVASYNEQFF
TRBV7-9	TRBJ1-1	CASSLANRDTEAFF
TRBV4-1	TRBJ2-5	CASSQDPGEVTQYF
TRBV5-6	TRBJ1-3	CASGQKGISGNTIYF
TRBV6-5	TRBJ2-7	CASSLGLYYEQYF
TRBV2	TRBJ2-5	CASTETPASGGQETQYF
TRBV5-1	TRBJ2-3	CASSLNPSGSTDTQYF
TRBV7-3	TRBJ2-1	CASSSTGGEQFF
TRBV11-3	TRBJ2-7	CASSAGQGSGEQYF
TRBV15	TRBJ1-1	CATSTQGTRDRGRRTEAFF
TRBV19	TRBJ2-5	CASSMGRAETQYF
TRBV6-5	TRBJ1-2	CASSYGDRGTYGYTF
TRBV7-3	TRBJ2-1	CASSIGLAGMNEQFF
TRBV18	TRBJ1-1	CASSFGTGVSTEAFF
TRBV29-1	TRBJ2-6	CSALPAGGSGANVLTF
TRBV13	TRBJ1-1	CASSLYGGNTEAFF
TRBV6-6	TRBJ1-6	CASSYSGGDSPLHF
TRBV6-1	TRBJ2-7	CASSARQGSAYEQYF
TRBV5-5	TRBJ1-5	CASSFWGDSNQPQHF
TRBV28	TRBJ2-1	CASSNSRGDEQFF
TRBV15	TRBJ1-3	CATSRAAGTSGNTIYF